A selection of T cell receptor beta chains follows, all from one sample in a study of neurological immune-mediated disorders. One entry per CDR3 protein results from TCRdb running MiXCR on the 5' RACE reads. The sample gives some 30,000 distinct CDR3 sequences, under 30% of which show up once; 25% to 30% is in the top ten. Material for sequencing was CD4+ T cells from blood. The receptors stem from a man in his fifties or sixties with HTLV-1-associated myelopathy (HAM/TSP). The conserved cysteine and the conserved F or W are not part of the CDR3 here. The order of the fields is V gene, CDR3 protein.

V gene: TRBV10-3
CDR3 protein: VIGHGNTEAF

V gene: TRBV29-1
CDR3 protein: SATPVGSTEAF

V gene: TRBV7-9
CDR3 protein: ASSFRQDGEKLF

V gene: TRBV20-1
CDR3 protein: SASTGGAPTEAF

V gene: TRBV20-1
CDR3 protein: SAGPGRRTGSNQPQH

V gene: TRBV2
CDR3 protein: ASKGDGNQPQH

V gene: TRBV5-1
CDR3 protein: ASSSEGGATDTQY

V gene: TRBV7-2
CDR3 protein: ASSLGGGGGYNEQF

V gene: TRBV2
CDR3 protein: ASSWEGDSYNEQF

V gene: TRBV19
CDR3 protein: ASSSQGTGGNEQF

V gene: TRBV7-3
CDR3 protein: ASSSTSGGLVDTQY

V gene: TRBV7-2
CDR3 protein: ASSLAQSGFSPKEQF

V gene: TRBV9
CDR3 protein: ASSPRSDLAQIYGYT

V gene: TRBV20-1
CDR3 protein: SASSGTNQPQH

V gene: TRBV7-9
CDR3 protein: ASSLPNSGAITSNEQF

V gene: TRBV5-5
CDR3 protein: ASSPGTGGGQPQH

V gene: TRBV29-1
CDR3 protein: SVVLGRNQPQH

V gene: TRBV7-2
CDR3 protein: ASSLTGLSNTEAF

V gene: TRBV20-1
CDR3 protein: SARVGRPTNEKLF

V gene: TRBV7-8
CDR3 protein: ASSLGLAGVDTQY

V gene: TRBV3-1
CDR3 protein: ASSHRTGYVGGNTIY

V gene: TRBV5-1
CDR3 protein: ASSNSGNEQF

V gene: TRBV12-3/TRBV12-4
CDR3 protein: ASSRLREQRAF

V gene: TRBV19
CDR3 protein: ASSTGTSGGNEQF

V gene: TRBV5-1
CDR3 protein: ASSLVGLGPTNTGELF

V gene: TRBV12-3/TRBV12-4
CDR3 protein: ASSFGGYGYT

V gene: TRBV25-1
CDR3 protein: ASSEYEGAYNEQF

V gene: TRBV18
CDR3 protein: ASSRGLEETQY

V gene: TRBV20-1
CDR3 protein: SAWDGVFSGNTIY

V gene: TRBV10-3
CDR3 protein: AISRPGGQETQY